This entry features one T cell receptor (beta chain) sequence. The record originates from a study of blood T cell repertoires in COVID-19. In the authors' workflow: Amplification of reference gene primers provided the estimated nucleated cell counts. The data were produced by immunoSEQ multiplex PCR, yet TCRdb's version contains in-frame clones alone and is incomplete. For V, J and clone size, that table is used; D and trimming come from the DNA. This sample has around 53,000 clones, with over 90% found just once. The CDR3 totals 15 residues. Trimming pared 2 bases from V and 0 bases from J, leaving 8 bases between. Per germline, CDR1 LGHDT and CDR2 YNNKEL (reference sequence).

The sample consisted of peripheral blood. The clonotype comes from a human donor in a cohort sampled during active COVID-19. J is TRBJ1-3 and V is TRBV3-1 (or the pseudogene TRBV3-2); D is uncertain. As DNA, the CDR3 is TGTGCCAGCAGCCAATACACTATCTCTGGAAACACCATATATTTT. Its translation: CASSQYTISGNTIYF.